The clone carrying this TCR beta chain was seen more than once but under ten times. The antigen is unknown. In the source study's methods: Differences in CDR3 between clinicopathological groups were drawn on to build a classifier intended to discriminate distant-metastatic papillary thyroid cancer patients. TCRdb re-clonotyped the PCR reads through MiXCR. TCRdb, not the original authors, processed these V and J calls. The table lists some 15,000 clones, more than 3% of them singletons. Thyroid surgery had not been preceded by any treatment in any patient. This specimen comes from a study of metastatic and nonmetastatic thyroid tumors. Background on the study: It was across blood and tumor or nodule tissue from malignant and benign thyroid patients that repertoires were compared.

The CDR3 totals 15 residues. Trimming cost V 1 base and J 1 base, with 10 bases left between them. CDR1 DFQATT and CDR2 SNEGSKA come from the germline V gene (reference sequence). Study conclusions and caveats: In blood and tumor, TCR beta diversity was reportedly significantly higher in malignant thyroid tumors than in benign nodules.

The receptor comes from a female donor with papillary thyroid cancer or a benign thyroid nodule (not recorded which). Some clones in this sample may be carry-over from other donors' samples. The sequenced material came from tumor tissue. V is TRBV20-1 and J is TRBJ2-2, with no clear D. CDR3 nucleotides: TGCAGTGCTAGAGGGGTAGGAATGAACACCGGGGAGCTGTTTTTT. As protein: CSARGVGMNTGELFF.